The 3 T cell receptor beta chains below come from one sample, sequenced in a study of blood T cell repertoires in COVID-19. Measured with immunoSEQ multiplex PCR; TCRdb has only the in-frame clones, and not every one. Counted here are about 200,000 clones, roughly 90% occurring once; the ten biggest clones make up approximately 8.1%. Material: PBMCs or T cells enriched from blood (not recorded which). The receptors were sampled from a young woman who had recovered from COVID-19.

This chain connects TRBV28 to TRBJ1-5; D perhaps matches TRBD1 (6 bases). The CDR3 spans 13 residues. Germline CDR1 MDHEN, CDR2 SYDVKM. V was cut by 8 bases and J by 7 bases, with 15 bases left in between. The CDR3 protein is CASGETGYQPQHF. The CDR3 DNA reads as TGTGCCAGCGGAGAGACAGGATACCAGCCCCAGCATTTT.

The chain has TRBV2 and TRBJ1-4; D gene unclear. The CDR3 spans 14 residues. CDR1 SNHLY and CDR2 FYNNEI come from the germline V gene. V lost 5 bases to trimming and J lost 0 bases, with 7 bases between them. The CDR3 region is CASSREATNEKLFF. The CDR3 bases are TGTGCCAGCAGTCGAGAGGCAACTAATGAAAAACTGTTTTTT.

V usage is TRBV12-3 or TRBV12-4 and J usage is TRBJ2-7, with a possible D match to TRBD2 (5 bases). The V end lost 8 bases, the J end lost 6 bases, and 14 bases lay between the germline ends. The CDR3 sequence is 12 residues long. The CDR3 nucleotides are TGTGCCAGCGGCCGGAATCGGGGCGAGCAGTACTTC. Translating gives CASGRNRGEQYF.